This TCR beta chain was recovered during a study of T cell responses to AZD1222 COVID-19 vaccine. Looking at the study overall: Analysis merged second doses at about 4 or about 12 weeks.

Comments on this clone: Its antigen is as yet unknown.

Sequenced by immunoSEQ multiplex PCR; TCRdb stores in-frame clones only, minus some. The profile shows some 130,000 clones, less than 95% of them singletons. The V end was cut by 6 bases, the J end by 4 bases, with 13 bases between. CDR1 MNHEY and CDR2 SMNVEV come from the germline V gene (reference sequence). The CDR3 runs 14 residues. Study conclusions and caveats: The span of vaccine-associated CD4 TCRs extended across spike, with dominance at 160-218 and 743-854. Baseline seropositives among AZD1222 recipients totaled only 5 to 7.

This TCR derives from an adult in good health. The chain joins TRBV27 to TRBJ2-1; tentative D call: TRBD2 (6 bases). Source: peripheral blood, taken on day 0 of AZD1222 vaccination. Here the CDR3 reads CASRGLRGYNEQFF. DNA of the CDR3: TGTGCCAGCAGGGGACTCCGGGGGTACAATGAGCAGTTCTTC.